This T cell receptor (beta chain) was identified in a study of T cells in Graves' hyperthyroidism and ophthalmopathy. Amplification of TCR beta CDR3 regions was performed using RNA transcripts as template. HTBI primers were the set used in a first-round RT-PCR of the TCR CDR3. Using its own MiXCR run on the multiplex PCR reads, TCRdb lists one record per CDR3 protein. The profile shows approximately 740,000 distinct CDR3 sequences, roughly 15% of them singletons. The V and J ends lost 2 bases and 6 bases respectively, with 17 bases between them. The CDR3 has 15 residues. The germline CDR1 and CDR2 sequences are KGHSH and LQKENI. A lack of ophthalmopathy progression within 18 months defined stable Graves' hyperthyroidism. This clonotype was seen ten or more times.

The rearrangement links TRBV18 to TRBJ2-7; no reliable D call. The sample comprised blood. The source is a woman between 18 and 29 years old with Graves' hyperthyroidism. The CDR3 sequence is CASSPSGYTLSEQYF. CDR3 in DNA: TGTGCCAGCTCACCATCGGGTTACACCCTTAGCGAGCAGTACTTC.